This T cell receptor beta chain derives from a study of CD8 T cells in ankylosing spondylitis. Findings and caveats of the study: Disease-linked clones had a CD8+ phenotype and relatively low frequency in peripheral blood. Blood of patients with ankylosing spondylitis appeared to be characterized by a TCR beta motif of several highly homologous variants. Reactive arthritis synovial fluid and blood were previously reported to contain some motif variants.

Making use of molecular barcodes, quantitative 5'-RACE generated TCR beta libraries. MiXCR, applied by TCRdb to the 5' RACE reads, yields one record per CDR3 protein. The sample comprises 450,000 to 550,000 distinct CDR3 sequences, approximately 5.3% of which are singletons, and under 4.5% rests with the top ten. Concerning this clonotype: Its matching antigen is unknown.

The TCR originated in a male donor with ankylosing spondylitis. The sequenced material came from blood, either unsorted or a sorted T cell fraction (not recorded which).

The CDR3: CASSLGGMYEQYF. CDR3 nucleotides: TGTGCCAGCAGCCTCGGGGGGATGTACGAGCAGTACTTC. J is TRBJ2-7 and V is TRBV6-1, with 7 bases fitting TRBD2. The CDR3 is 13 amino acids. Germline V gives CDR1 MNHNS, CDR2 SASEGT. V shed 6 bases and J 4 bases; nucleotides not matched to a gene: 6.